These T cell receptor beta chains were read from a single sample in a study of blood T cell repertoires in COVID-19. Generated by immunoSEQ multiplex PCR, the TCRdb table keeps only in-frame clones and is missing some. The sample has 93,000 or so clones; over 75% are singletons. Sequences were obtained from peripheral blood. The receptor set was obtained from a human donor in a cohort sampled during active or convalescent COVID-19. Each CDR3 is given with its conserved first and last residue. A D gene is named only where the DNA matches it firmly. Rows give clone size only sometimes, using once, few, many, or a class for an expanded clone.

D gene: TRBD1
clone size: .
V gene: TRBV11-3
J gene: TRBJ2-5
CDR3 DNA: TGTGCCAGCAGCTTAGTGGGGACAGGGAAAGAGACCCAGTACTTC
CDR3 protein: CASSLVGTGKETQYF

D gene: .
clone size: .
V gene: TRBV6-5
J gene: TRBJ1-5
CDR3 DNA: TGTGCCAGCAGCCCCCTGCGACTCAGCAATCAGCCCCAGCATTTT
CDR3 protein: CASSPLRLSNQPQHF

D gene: .
clone size: .
V gene: TRBV7-9
J gene: TRBJ1-5
CDR3 DNA: TGTGCCAGCAGCCCCGGGAACAATCAGCCCCAGCATTTT
CDR3 protein: CASSPGNNQPQHF

D gene: TRBD1
clone size: .
V gene: TRBV2
J gene: TRBJ1-5
CDR3 DNA: TGTGCCAGCAGTGAAATTTCAGGGGGCCATCAGCCCCAGCATTTT
CDR3 protein: CASSEISGGHQPQHF

D gene: TRBD2
clone size: .
V gene: TRBV27
J gene: TRBJ2-5
CDR3 DNA: TGTGCCAGCCGCGGGAGAAAGGAGACCCAGTACTTC
CDR3 protein: CASRGRKETQYF

D gene: TRBD1
clone size: few
V gene: TRBV5-4
J gene: TRBJ1-4
CDR3 DNA: TGTGCCAGCAGCATTATCGACAGGGGAAAACTGTTTTTT
CDR3 protein: CASSIIDRGKLFF

D gene: .
clone size: .
V gene: TRBV12-2
J gene: TRBJ1-5
CDR3 DNA: TGTGCAAATAACCCGGGACAGGGGTTCAATCAGCCCCAGCATTTT
CDR3 protein: CANNPGQGFNQPQHF

D gene: TRBD1
clone size: .
V gene: TRBV19
J gene: TRBJ1-6
CDR3 DNA: TGTGCCAGTAGTACGCAGGGGGCGAAAACCCTCCACTTT
CDR3 protein: CASSTQGAKTLHF

D gene: .
clone size: .
V gene: TRBV24-1
J gene: TRBJ2-1
CDR3 DNA: TGTGCCACCAGTCAGGGGTCACCCTACAATGAGCAGTTCTTC
CDR3 protein: CATSQGSPYNEQFF

D gene: .
clone size: .
V gene: TRBV7-3
J gene: TRBJ2-7
CDR3 DNA: TGTGCCAGCAGCTCCCAACAGGGATCCGAGCAGTACTTC
CDR3 protein: CASSSQQGSEQYF

D gene: .
clone size: many
V gene: TRBV19
J gene: TRBJ1-2
CDR3 DNA: TGTGCCAGCCGCCAGGCGGGGAATGGCTACACCTTC
CDR3 protein: CASRQAGNGYTF

D gene: .
clone size: .
V gene: TRBV21-1
J gene: TRBJ1-2
CDR3 DNA: TGTGCCAGCACCCTAATACCCAGGGGCCTAACAACTAACTATGGCTACACCTTC
CDR3 protein: CASTLIPRGLTTNYGYTF

D gene: .
clone size: .
V gene: TRBV4-3
J gene: TRBJ2-2
CDR3 DNA: TGCGCCAGCAGCCAAGATAGGAGGACGAACACCGGGGAGCTGTTTTTT
CDR3 protein: CASSQDRRTNTGELFF

D gene: .
clone size: .
V gene: TRBV7-2
J gene: TRBJ1-3
CDR3 DNA: TGTGCCAGCAGCCTCGGACAGGGAAACACCATATATTTT
CDR3 protein: CASSLGQGNTIYF